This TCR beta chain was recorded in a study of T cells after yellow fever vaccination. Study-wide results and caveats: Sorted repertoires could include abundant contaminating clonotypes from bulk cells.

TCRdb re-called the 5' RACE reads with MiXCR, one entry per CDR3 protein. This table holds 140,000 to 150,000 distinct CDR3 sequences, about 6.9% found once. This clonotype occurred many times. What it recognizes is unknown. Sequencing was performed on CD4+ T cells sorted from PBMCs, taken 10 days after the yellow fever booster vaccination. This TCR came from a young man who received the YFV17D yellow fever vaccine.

The DNA for the CDR3 is TGTGCCAGCACACCGGTCGAGACGAACACCGGGGAGCTGTTTTTT. Translated, it gives CASTPVETNTGELFF. This chain connects TRBV7-2 to TRBJ2-2; D gene unclear. The germline gives CDR1 SGHTA, CDR2 FQGNSA. V was clipped by 7 bases and J by 0 bases, with 12 bases between them. CDR3 length equals 15 residues.